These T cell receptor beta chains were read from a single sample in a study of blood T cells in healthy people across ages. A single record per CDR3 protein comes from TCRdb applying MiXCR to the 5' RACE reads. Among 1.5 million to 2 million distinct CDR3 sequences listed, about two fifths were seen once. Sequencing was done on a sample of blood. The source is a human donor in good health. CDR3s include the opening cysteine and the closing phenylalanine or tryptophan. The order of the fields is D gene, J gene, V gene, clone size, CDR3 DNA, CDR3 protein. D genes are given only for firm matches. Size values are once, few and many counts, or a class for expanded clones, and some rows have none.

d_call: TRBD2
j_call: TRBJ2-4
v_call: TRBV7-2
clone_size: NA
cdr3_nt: TGTGCCAGCAGCTCTCAAGCGGGGGGAACCAAAAACATTCAGTACTTC
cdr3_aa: CASSSQAGGTKNIQYF

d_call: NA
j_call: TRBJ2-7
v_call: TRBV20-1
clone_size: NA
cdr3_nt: TGCAGTGCCAACTCGCGGGGCGGACAGACCTACGAGCAGTACTTC
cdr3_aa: CSANSRGGQTYEQYF

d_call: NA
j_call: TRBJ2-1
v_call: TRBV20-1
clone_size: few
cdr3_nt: TGCAGTGCTCAGTTACGGTTCGGGAGATACAATGAGCAGTTCTTC
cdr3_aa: CSAQLRFGRYNEQFF

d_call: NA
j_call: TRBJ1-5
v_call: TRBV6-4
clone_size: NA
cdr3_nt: TGTGCCAGCAGTGTATTCAACAATCAGCCCCAGCATTTT
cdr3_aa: CASSVFNNQPQHF

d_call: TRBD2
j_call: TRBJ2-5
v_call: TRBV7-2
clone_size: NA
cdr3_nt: TGTGCCAGCAGCTTAGCGGTGGGCCCGGGAGGGACCCAGTACTTC
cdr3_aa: CASSLAVGPGGTQYF

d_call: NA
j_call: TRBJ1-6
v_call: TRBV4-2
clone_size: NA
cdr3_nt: TGTGCCAGCAGCCAACCCTCGAGTGATTCACCCCTCCACTTT
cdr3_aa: CASSQPSSDSPLHF

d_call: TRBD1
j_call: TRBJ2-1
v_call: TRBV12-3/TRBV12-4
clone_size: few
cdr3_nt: TGTGCCAGCAGGACAGGGTTGGAATTCGTTACATATGAGCAGTTCTTC
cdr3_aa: CASRTGLEFVTYEQFF

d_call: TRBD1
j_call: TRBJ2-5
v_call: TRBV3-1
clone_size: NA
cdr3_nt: TGTGCCAGCAGCCCATTCGGGACAGGGGAGGGCCAAGAGACCCAGTACTTC
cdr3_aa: CASSPFGTGEGQETQYF

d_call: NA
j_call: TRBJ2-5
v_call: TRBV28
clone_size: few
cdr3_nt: TGTGCCAGCAGTCGTCCAGGGCCGGGACAAGAGACCCAGTACTTC
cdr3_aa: CASSRPGPGQETQYF

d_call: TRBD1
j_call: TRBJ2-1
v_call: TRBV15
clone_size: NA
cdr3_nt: TGTGCCACCAGCAGGGGGACAGGGGAGACCCAGTTCTTC
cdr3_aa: CATSRGTGETQFF

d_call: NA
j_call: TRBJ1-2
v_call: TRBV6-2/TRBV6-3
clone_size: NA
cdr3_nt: TGTGCCGCCTCACAGGGTAACGGCTACACCTTC
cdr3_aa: CAASQGNGYTF

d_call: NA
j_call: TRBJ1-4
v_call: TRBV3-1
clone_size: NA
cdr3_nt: TGTGCCAGCAGCCCGAAGGTCCGGGGGCTAAATGAAAAACTGTTTTTT
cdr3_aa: CASSPKVRGLNEKLFF

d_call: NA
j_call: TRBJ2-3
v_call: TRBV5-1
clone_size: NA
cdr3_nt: TGCGCCAGCACTCCTCTAATGGGGGCACCTGATACGCAGTATTTT
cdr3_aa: CASTPLMGAPDTQYF

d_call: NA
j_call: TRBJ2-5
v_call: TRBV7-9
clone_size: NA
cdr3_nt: TGTGCCAGCAGCTTAGGAAGGTCTCCGGGCGTTGAGACCCAGTACTTC
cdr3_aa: CASSLGRSPGVETQYF

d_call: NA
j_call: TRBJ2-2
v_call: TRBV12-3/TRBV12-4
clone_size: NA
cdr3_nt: TGTGCCAGCAGTTTACCAGGGGCTACGAACACCGGGGAGCTGTTTTTT
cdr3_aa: CASSLPGATNTGELFF

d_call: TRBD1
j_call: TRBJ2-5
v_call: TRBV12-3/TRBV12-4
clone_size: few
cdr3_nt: TGTGCCAGCAGTACAGGGGGCGCGGAGACCCAGTACTTC
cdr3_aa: CASSTGGAETQYF

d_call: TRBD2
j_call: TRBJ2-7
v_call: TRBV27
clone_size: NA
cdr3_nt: TGTGCCAGCAGTGTATATGGACTAGCGGGGAATGTTCCCACCTACGAGCAGTACTTC
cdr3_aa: CASSVYGLAGNVPTYEQYF

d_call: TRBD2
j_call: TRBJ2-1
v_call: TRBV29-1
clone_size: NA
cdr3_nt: TGCAGCGTTCATGGGACTACGGCCTACAATGAGCAGTTCTTC
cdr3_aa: CSVHGTTAYNEQFF

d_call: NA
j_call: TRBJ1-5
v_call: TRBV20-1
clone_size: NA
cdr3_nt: TGCAGTGCTAGAGAAGGCCAGGGGAATCAGCCCCAGCATTTT
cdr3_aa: CSAREGQGNQPQHF

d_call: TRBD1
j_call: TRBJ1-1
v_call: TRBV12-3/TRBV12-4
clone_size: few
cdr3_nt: TGTGCCAGCAGTTTGGGACAGGGCGGGAACCCCACTGAAGCTTTCTTT
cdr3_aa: CASSLGQGGNPTEAFF

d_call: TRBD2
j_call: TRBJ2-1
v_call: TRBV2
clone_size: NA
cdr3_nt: TGTGCCAGCAGAGTAGCGGGGGGGCACCATGAGCAGTTCTTC
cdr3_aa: CASRVAGGHHEQFF

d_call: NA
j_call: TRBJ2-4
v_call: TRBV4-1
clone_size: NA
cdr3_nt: TGCGCCAGCAGCCACACATTCCGGGACACCGGCAAAAACATTCAGTACTTC
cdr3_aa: CASSHTFRDTGKNIQYF

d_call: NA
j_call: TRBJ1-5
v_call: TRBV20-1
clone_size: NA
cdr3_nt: TGCAGTGCTAGAGTCCTCAAGGAAGGATACGTTGGGAGTAGTCAGCCCCAGCATTTT
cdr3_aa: CSARVLKEGYVGSSQPQHF

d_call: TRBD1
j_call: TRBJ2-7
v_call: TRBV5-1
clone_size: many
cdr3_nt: TGTGCCAGCAGTTTAGCCGGGACAGGGGGCTACGAGCAGTACTTC
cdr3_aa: CASSLAGTGGYEQYF

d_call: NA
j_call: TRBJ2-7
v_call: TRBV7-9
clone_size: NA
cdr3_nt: TGTGCCAGCGGTCTCTATTCCTACGAGCAGTACTTC
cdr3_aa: CASGLYSYEQYF

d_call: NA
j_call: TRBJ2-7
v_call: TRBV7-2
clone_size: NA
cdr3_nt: TGTGCCAGCAGGCTTTTAGGGGATGTGTACGAGCAGTACTTC
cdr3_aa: CASRLLGDVYEQYF

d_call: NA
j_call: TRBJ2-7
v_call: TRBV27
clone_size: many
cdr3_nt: TGTGCCAGCAGTTTACACGAGCAGTACTTC
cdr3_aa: CASSLHEQYF

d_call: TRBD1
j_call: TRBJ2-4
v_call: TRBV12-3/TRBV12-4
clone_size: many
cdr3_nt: TGTGCCAGCAGTGCTAACAGGGGATCAGATCGGTACTTC
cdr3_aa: CASSANRGSDRYF

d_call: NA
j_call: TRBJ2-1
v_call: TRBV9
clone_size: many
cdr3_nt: TGTGCCAGCAGCGTAGAGCCTACCCCCTCTTACAATGAGCAGTTCTTC
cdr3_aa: CASSVEPTPSYNEQFF

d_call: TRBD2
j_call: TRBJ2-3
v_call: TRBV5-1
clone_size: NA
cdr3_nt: TGCGCCAGCAGTCGGCTAGCGGGGGTTCGAGATACGCAGTATTTT
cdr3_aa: CASSRLAGVRDTQYF

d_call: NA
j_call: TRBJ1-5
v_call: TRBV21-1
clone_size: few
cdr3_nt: TGTGCCAGCAGCAAACGGAAAACGGACAGGGGGAATCAGCCCCAGCATTTT
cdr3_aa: CASSKRKTDRGNQPQHF

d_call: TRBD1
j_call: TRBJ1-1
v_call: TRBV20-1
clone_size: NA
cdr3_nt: TGCAGTGCTAGTCAGGGGGCTTTTGGTGACACTGAAGCTTTCTTT
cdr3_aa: CSASQGAFGDTEAFF

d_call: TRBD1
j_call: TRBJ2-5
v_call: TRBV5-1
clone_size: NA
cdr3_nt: TGCGCCAGCAGCCTCATACCGGGACAGCTCCAAGAGACCCAGTACTTC
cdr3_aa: CASSLIPGQLQETQYF

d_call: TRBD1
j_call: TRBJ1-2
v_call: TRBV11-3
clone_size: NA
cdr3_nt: TGTGCTAGCAGCTTAGTACCGGACAGGGGGCTTGGCTACACCTTC
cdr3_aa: CASSLVPDRGLGYTF

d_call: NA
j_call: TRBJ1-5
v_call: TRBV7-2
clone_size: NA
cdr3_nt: TGTGCCAGCAGCTTAGGGTCCGGGAGCAATCAGCCCCAGCATTTT
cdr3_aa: CASSLGSGSNQPQHF

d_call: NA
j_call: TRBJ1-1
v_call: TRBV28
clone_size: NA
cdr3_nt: TGTGCCTGCCCCGTCCCACTGAACACTGAAGCTTTCTTT
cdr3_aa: CACPVPLNTEAFF

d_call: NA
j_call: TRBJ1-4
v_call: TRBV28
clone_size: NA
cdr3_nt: TGCGCCAGCAGTTTCGCTACAACTAATGAAAAACTGTTTTTT
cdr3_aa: CASSFATTNEKLFF

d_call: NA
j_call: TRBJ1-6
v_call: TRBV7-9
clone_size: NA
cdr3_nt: TGTGCCAGCAGCACTCCAGGGGCCTTAGATTCACCCCTCCACTTT
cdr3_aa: CASSTPGALDSPLHF

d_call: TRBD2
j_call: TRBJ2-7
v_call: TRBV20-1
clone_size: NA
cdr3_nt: TGCAGTGCTAGAGATGGTGGTCTAGCGGGGGGGTACGAGCAGTACTTC
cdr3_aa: CSARDGGLAGGYEQYF

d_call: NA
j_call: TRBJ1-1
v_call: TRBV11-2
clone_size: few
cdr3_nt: TGTGCCAGCAGCTTAAGCCGACCGTTGAACACTGAAGCTTTCTTT
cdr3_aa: CASSLSRPLNTEAFF

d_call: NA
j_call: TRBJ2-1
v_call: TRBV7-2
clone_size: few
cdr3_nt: TGTGCCAGCAGCTTAGATGGTTTGGGTCGCAATGAGCAGTTCTTC
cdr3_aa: CASSLDGLGRNEQFF

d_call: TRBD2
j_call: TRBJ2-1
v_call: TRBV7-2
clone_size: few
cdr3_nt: TGTGCCAGCAGCTTACTCCTCGGGGAGGGGCACAATGAGCAGTTCTTC
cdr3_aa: CASSLLLGEGHNEQFF

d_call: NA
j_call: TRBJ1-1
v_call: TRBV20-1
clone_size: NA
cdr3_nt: TGCAGTGCTCTAACAGAAGGTGAAACTGAAGCTTTCTTT
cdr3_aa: CSALTEGETEAFF

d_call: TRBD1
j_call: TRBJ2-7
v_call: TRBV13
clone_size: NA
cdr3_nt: TGTGCCAGCAGCTTAGGCCTCGGAAACCGGGACAGAACCTACGAGCAGTACTTC
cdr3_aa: CASSLGLGNRDRTYEQYF

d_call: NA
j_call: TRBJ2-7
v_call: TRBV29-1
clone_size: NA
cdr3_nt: TGCAGCGTTAGGACAGTCCTGACCTACGAGCAGTACTTC
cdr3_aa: CSVRTVLTYEQYF

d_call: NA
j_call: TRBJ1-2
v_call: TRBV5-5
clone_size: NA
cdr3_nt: TGTGCCAGCAGCTTGGGCAGGGAGGCCAACTATGGCTACACCTTC
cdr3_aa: CASSLGREANYGYTF

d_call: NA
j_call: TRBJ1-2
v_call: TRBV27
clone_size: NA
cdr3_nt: TGTGCCAGCAGTTTGTCCGGAAGTGGGGGGCCCTCTGGCTACACCTTC
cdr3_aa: CASSLSGSGGPSGYTF

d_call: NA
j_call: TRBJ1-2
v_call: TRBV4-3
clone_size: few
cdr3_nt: TGCGCCAGCAGCTTCCGGGACACCTCCCTCCTGGATGGCTACACCTTC
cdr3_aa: CASSFRDTSLLDGYTF

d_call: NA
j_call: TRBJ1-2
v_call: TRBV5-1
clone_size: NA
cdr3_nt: TGCGCCAGCAGACGGGACGGCTATGGCTACACCTTC
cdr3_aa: CASRRDGYGYTF

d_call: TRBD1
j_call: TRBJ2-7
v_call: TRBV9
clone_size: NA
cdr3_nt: TGTGCCAGCAGCGGGGGAGACAGGGCCCACGAGCAGTACTTC
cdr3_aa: CASSGGDRAHEQYF

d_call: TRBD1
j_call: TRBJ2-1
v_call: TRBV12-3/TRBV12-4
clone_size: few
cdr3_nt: TGTGCCAGCAGCGAGACAGGGGTCCCGTACAATGAGCAGTTCTTC
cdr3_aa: CASSETGVPYNEQFF